This TCR beta chain was identified in a study of vaccination and CD4 T cells after COVID-19. Documented treatment: roughly ten-day PBMC culture with coronavirus spike peptide pools or control peptides (ViraFEST assay). It was after less than eleven days of culture that CD4+ T cells were isolated by negative selection. The Oncomine TCR Beta short-read assay generated sequence data from the DNA of cultured CD4+ T cells. MiXCR, run by TCRdb on the PCR reads, gives a single entry per CDR3 protein. The table includes some 15,000 distinct CDR3 sequences, around 24% detected once. A remark on this clonotype: Antigen specificity is unknown.

Germline CDR1 reads SGHTA; CDR2 reads FQGTGA. This CDR3 spans 15 amino acids. V trimming: 1 base; J trimming: 2 bases; junction bases outside the gene matches: 4. The TCR sequence derives from a human donor with COVID-19. Sequencing was done on a sample of cultured CD4+ T cells from blood. The chain links TRBV7-3 to TRBJ1-2, with 7 bases fitting TRBD1. The chain's CDR3 is CASSLIGQVNYGYTF. As DNA, the CDR3 is TGTGCCAGCAGCTTAATCGGACAGGTCAACTATGGCTACACCTTC.